These 20 T cell receptor beta chains share one sample of origin, sequenced in a study of blood T cell repertoires in COVID-19. The method was immunoSEQ multiplex PCR; TCRdb's version includes in-frame clones alone and lacks a portion of them. Of about 190,000 clones in the sample, approximately 84% were seen once. The sequenced sample consisted of peripheral blood. The receptors were sampled from a woman in her seventies with active or convalescent COVID-19.

The chain joins TRBV7-2 to TRBJ2-2; D remains unclear. V was cut by 5 bases and J by 2 bases, with 6 bases left in between. Germline-derived CDR1 and CDR2 are SGHTA and FQGNSA. The CDR3 loop spans 13 amino acids. CDR3 coding DNA: TGTGCCAGCAGCAGCATTAACACCGGGGAGCTGTTTTTT. It codes for CASSSINTGELFF.

In this sample, this clone turned up a few times. The CDR3 DNA sequence: TGTGCCAGCACTACCGTGGGGGGGGGCAGCAATCAGCCCCAGCATTTT. Translation: CASTTVGGGSNQPQHF. This chain uses TRBV28 with TRBJ1-5, with D maybe TRBD1 (6 bases). The germline CDR1 and CDR2 sequences are MDHEN and SYDVKM. V was trimmed by 7 bases and J by 1 base, leaving 17 bases between them. The CDR3 is 16 residues long.

A single count supports this clone. This chain links TRBV7-3 with TRBJ2-2, with TRBD1 identical over 11 bases. Unmatched junction bases numbered 4, after V lost 5 bases and J lost 5 bases. CDR3 length equals 15 residues. Germline values: CDR1 SGHTA, CDR2 FQGTGA. CDR3 sequence: CASSPRDRGTGELFF. The CDR3 DNA sequence: TGTGCCAGCAGCCCCCGGGACAGGGGGACCGGGGAGCTGTTTTTT.

This sequence joins TRBV9 and TRBJ1-1; weak D call: TRBD1 (6 bases). Germline values: CDR1 SGDLS, CDR2 YYNGEE. The CDR3 covers 14 residues. Trimming took off 3 bases at V and 11 bases at J, with 20 bases between the two ends. The CDR3 sequence is CASSGTGSRDGAFF. The CDR3 DNA follows: TGTGCCAGCAGCGGCACAGGGAGCCGGGATGGGGCTTTCTTT.

This clone was seen just once. This chain joins TRBV30 and TRBJ1-1, with 8 bases matching TRBD1. CDR1 and CDR2 (germline): GTSNPN, SVGIG (reference sequence). CDR3 length equals 13 residues. J lost 4 bases, V lost 5 bases, and 6 bases had no gene match. The DNA for the CDR3 is TGTGCCTGGGGCAGGGGGCAAGGCACTGAAGCTTTCTTT. Its translation: CAWGRGQGTEAFF. Drawing the rest from reference TRBV30 and TRBJ1-1, the complete variable domain is SQTIHQWPATLVQPVGSPLSLECTVEGTSNPNLYWYRQAAGRGLQLLFYSVGIGQISSEVPQNLSASRPQDRQFILSSKKLLLSDSGFYLCAWGRGQGTEAFFGQGTRLTVV.

The chain links TRBV11-2 to TRBJ2-1; TRBD2 is a possible D gene (5 bases). The germline V and J ends were trimmed by 5 bases and 7 bases, with 21 bases remaining between them. Germline loops: CDR1 SGHAT, CDR2 FQNNGV. The CDR3 sequence is 16 residues long. As DNA, the CDR3 is TGTGCCAGCAGCCAACTCGAGGGCCACTTACGGAATGAGCAGTTCTTC. It codes for CASSQLEGHLRNEQFF.

The V gene is TRBV7-6, the J gene TRBJ1-1; D gene unclear. The V gene lost 2 bases and the J gene lost 0 bases, with 13 bases spanning the gap. The V gene's germline CDR1 is SGHVS and CDR2 FNYEAQ. CDR3 length: 16 amino acids. CDR3 DNA sequence: TGTGCCAGCAGCTTAACTCGATCCGTGTTGAACACTGAAGCTTTCTTT. Translation gives CASSLTRSVLNTEAFF. Based on the CDR3 plus reference TRBV7-6 and TRBJ1-1, the full variable domain is GAGVSQSPRYKVTKRGQDVALRCDPISGHVSLYWYRQALGQGPEFLTYFNYEAQQDKSGLPNDRFSAERPEGSISTLTIQRTEQRDSAMYRCASSLTRSVLNTEAFFGQGTRLTVV.

This chain links TRBV4-2 with TRBJ2-5; perhaps TRBD1 as D (6 bases). The V end was cut by 1 base, the J end by 0 bases, with 12 bases between. From germline, CDR1 is LGHNA and CDR2 YNFKEQ. The CDR3 runs to 16 residues. The CDR3: CASSQGGQGHQETQYF. Here the CDR3 DNA reads TGTGCCAGCAGCCAAGGGGGGCAGGGCCACCAAGAGACCCAGTACTTC.

This clone was counted between two and nine times. The J gene is TRBJ1-2, the V gene TRBV30; 8 positions agree with TRBD1. The trim removed 0 bases at V and 6 bases at J, leaving 3 bases unmatched. The CDR3 sequence is 13 residues long. Germline loops: CDR1 GTSNPN, CDR2 SVGIG (reference sequence). CDR3 sequence reads: CAWSVGTGNGYTF. The CDR3, as DNA: TGTGCCTGGAGTGTGGGGACAGGAAATGGCTACACCTTC.

A single count supports this clone. V and J are TRBV28 and TRBJ1-2, with 8 positions matching TRBD1. The junction had 21 bases not matched to a gene; V was cut back by 8 bases and J by 10 bases. There are 16 residues in the CDR3. From germline, CDR1 is MDHEN and CDR2 SYDVKM. The CDR3 sequence is CASGVLPQGAQSIYTF. DNA of the CDR3: TGTGCCAGCGGGGTTCTACCGCAGGGGGCGCAGTCAATCTACACCTTC.

This clone was seen a handful of times. V usage is TRBV7-6 and J usage is TRBJ1-2; 9 bases line up with TRBD1. Germline V lookup: CDR1 SGHVS, CDR2 FNYEAQ. The V and J ends lost 5 bases and 6 bases, in that order; junction bases with no gene match: 10. The CDR3 contains 15 residues. CDR3 region: CASSGYRGRGNGYTF. CDR3 DNA sequence: TGTGCCAGCAGCGGATACAGGGGGCGCGGTAATGGCTACACCTTC.

The chain employs TRBV7-9 and TRBJ1-5, with D tentatively TRBD1 (6 bases). Trimming pared 4 bases from V and 2 bases from J, leaving 15 bases between. This CDR3 has 16 residues. Germline values: CDR1 SEHNR, CDR2 FQNEAQ (reference sequence). CDR3 in DNA: TGTGCCAGCAGCTCGCCCACAGGGAAGGGCAATCAGCCCCAGCATTTT. This gives the protein CASSSPTGKGNQPQHF.

About this clone: Other nucleotide sequences in the sample specify the same CDR3. The chain joins TRBV19 to TRBJ2-7, with TRBD1 as a possible D gene (6 bases). Germline V CDR1 and CDR2: LNHDA, SQIVND (reference sequence). V was clipped by 5 bases and J by 2 bases, with 10 bases between them. The CDR3 runs to 13 residues. CDR3 in amino acids: CASSLTGTYEQYF. The CDR3 nucleotides read TGTGCCAGTAGTTTGACAGGAACCTACGAGCAGTACTTC. Combining the CDR3 with reference TRBV19 and TRBJ2-7 gives the whole variable domain DGGITQSPKYLFRKEGQNVTLSCEQNLNHDAMYWYRQDPGQGLRLIYYSQIVNDFQKGDIAEGYSVSREKKESFPLTVTSAQKNPTAFYLCASSLTGTYEQYFGPGTRLTVT.

The rearrangement joins TRBV14 to TRBJ2-1, with 7 bases fitting TRBD2. V lost 0 bases to trimming and J lost 6 bases; unmatched junction nucleotides: 14. CDR3 length: 18 residues. The germline CDR1 and CDR2 sequences are SGHDN and FVKESK. This CDR3 reads CASSQERGAGKRINEQFF. The CDR3 nucleotides are TGTGCCAGCAGCCAAGAAAGAGGAGCGGGAAAGCGGATCAATGAGCAGTTCTTC.

V is TRBV19 and J is TRBJ1-1; D is perhaps TRBD1 (6 bases). CDR1 and CDR2 from the germline V gene are LNHDA and SQIVND (reference sequence). CDR3 size: 14 residues. V dropped 10 bases and J dropped 1 base, with 16 bases sitting between them. The CDR3 bases are TGTGCCACCAAACCCATACAGGGGAACACTGAAGCTTTCTTT. Residues: CATKPIQGNTEAFF.

Here the CDR3 reads CASSLSGQAVNTF. The DNA of the CDR3 is TGTGCCAGCAGTTTATCGGGACAGGCCGTCAACACCTTC. The chain links TRBV27 to TRBJ1-2; 8 bases map to TRBD1. From germline, CDR1 is MNHEY and CDR2 SMNVEV (reference sequence). V lost 0 bases to trimming and J lost 12 bases; unmatched junction nucleotides: 6. The CDR3 has 13 residues.

The chain uses TRBV2 and TRBJ1-2; possible D gene TRBD1, 6 bases. Germline CDR1 SNHLY, CDR2 FYNNEI. This CDR3 spans 13 amino acids. The CDR3 nucleotides are TGTGCTGCCTCTGTGGACAGATACTATGGCTACACCTTC. The encoded protein is CAASVDRYYGYTF.

This clone has just a few counts. The chain uses TRBV2 and TRBJ2-1; D call uncertain. Per the germline V gene, CDR1 is SNHLY and CDR2 is FYNNEI. The V end lost 1 base, the J end lost 4 bases, and 11 bases lay between the germline ends. The CDR3 spans 15 residues. The CDR3 coding sequence is TGTGCCAGCAGTGAAGGGGCTTACATTTACAATGAGCAGTTCTTC. As protein: CASSEGAYIYNEQFF.

V usage is TRBV11-2 and J usage is TRBJ2-3; a possible D gene is TRBD2 (5 bases). CDR1 is SGHAT and CDR2 is FQNNGV in the germline V gene. V lost 5 bases and J lost 1, with 10 bases in between. The CDR3 has 14 amino acids. CDR3 nucleotide sequence: TGTGCCAGCAGCAAGCCGAGGGGCACAGATACGCAGTATTTT. It specifies CASSKPRGTDTQYF.

The chain links TRBV6-1 to TRBJ1-2, with D perhaps matching TRBD1 (5 bases). This CDR3 has 15 residues. Trimming pared 0 bases from V and 6 bases from J, leaving 14 bases between. Germline CDR1 is MNHNS and CDR2 is SASEGT. The CDR3 is CASSEAGAGLDGYTF. CDR3 sequence (DNA): TGTGCCAGCAGTGAAGCTGGCGCAGGGTTGGATGGCTACACCTTC.